This entry concerns a single T cell receptor (beta chain). What it recognizes is unknown. J was trimmed by 7 bases and V by 2 bases; bases with no gene match: 5. The CDR3 has 15 amino acids. The V gene's germline CDR1 is MNHNS and CDR2 SASEGT. This specimen belongs to a study of beta chain features in type 1 diabetes. Notes on the study in general: The study found moderately but significantly shorter TCRB CDR3s in all four CD4+ subsets of Type 1 diabetes patients. VDJ junctions in type 1 diabetes patients carried more deletions and fewer insertions.

cDNA synthesis used the whole RNA isolate, giving expressed TCRB sequences. The assay was immunoSEQ multiplex PCR, and TCRdb's table has in-frame clones only and misses some. The profile covers approximately 43,000 clones, with 66% appearing a single time and over 1.5% taken by the ten largest. Material for sequencing was Tregs from blood. This TCR was sampled from a man under 40 with type 1 diabetes. Some clones in this sample may be carry-over from other donors' samples. V gene TRBV6-1 combines with J gene TRBJ1-4; 9 nucleotides align to TRBD1. The DNA of the CDR3 is TGTGCCAGCAGTGAATCGGGACAGGGAAGTGAAAAACTGTTTTTT. Protein: CASSESGQGSEKLFF.